This T cell receptor (beta chain) comes out of a study of beta chain features in type 1 diabetes. Looking at the study overall: Cells sorted and examined across all samples totaled approximately 110 million.

With regard to this clone: Its specificity is not known.

Study-level results: People with Type 1 diabetes carried modestly yet significantly shorter TCRB CDR3s in all four CD4+ subsets. Since sequencing was performed on cDNA, cells with high TCR expression could be over-represented.

Germline V lookup: CDR1 SGDLS, CDR2 YYNGEE. This CDR3 contains 19 residues. Trimming at V came to 4 bases and at J to 0 bases, leaving 13 bases not matched to a gene. Of the isolated RNA, all was reverse transcribed, and so the sequenced material was expressed TCRB transcripts. Clones were sequenced by immunoSEQ multiplex PCR, and TCRdb holds only the in-frame ones, with some missing. The sample carries roughly 240,000 clones, approximately 25% recorded once. This TCR was recovered from a woman aged 25 to 45 with type 1 diabetes. The rearrangement uses TRBV9 and TRBJ2-3, with 11 bases aligning to TRBD1. Sequenced: naive CD4+ T cells from blood. CDR3 bases: TGTGCCAGCAGCACTAGCCCGTACGGGACAGGGGGAAGCACAGATACGCAGTATTTT. Protein sequence: CASSTSPYGTGGSTDTQYF.